This TCR beta chain appears in the sequencing data of a study of control samples from healthy donors and cancer patients. J gave up 1 base and V 6 bases, and 11 bases lay outside the gene matches. The V gene's germline CDR1 is MDHEN and CDR2 SYDVKM. The CDR3 extends over 17 amino acids. Sequencing was performed with immunoSEQ multiplex PCR; in TCRdb, only in-frame clones are kept and a portion is missing. Of around 49,000 clones listed, more than 70% are singletons. Sequenced: PBMCs. The TCR sequence derives from a middle-aged man with colorectal cancer. The chain joins TRBV28 to TRBJ2-1, with 8 bases matching TRBD1. The CDR3 DNA is TGTGCCAGCAGCGGGGACAGGACGTGGGAGTCCTACAATGAGCAGTTCTTC. This encodes CASSGDRTWESYNEQFF. The full variable domain, completed using reference TRBV28 and TRBJ2-1, is DVKVTQSSRYLVKRTGEKVFLECVQDMDHENMFWYRQDPGLGLRLIYFSYDVKMKEKGDIPEGYSVSREKKERFSLILESASTNQTSMYLCASSGDRTWESYNEQFFGPGTRLTVL.